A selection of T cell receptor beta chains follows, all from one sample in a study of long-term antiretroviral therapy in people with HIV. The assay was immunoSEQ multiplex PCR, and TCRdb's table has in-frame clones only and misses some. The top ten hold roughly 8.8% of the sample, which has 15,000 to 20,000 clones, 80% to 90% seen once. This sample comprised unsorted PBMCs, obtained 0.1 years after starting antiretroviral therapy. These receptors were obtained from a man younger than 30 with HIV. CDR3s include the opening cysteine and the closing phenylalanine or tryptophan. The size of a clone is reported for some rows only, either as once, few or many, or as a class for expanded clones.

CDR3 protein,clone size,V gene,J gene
CAWSNVASGNTIYF,NA,TRBV30,TRBJ1-3
CASSPGYEDRTWQVSTEAFF,NA,TRBV18,TRBJ1-1
CASSLAGLLYEQYF,NA,TRBV27,TRBJ2-7
CASSHSAFDRRQNEKLFF,NA,TRBV7-9,TRBJ1-4
CASRPPAGTYNEQFF,NA,TRBV5-1,TRBJ2-1
CASSPRVGVTNYGYTF,NA,TRBV4-2,TRBJ1-2
CASSEAREGRTQYF,NA,TRBV2,TRBJ2-3
CASSLGGSGTYEQYF,NA,TRBV7-8,TRBJ2-7
CASSPTGGPGELFF,NA,TRBV7-8,TRBJ2-2
CASRLDPGGRTTDEQFF,once,TRBV12-2,TRBJ2-1
CASSPYLEQYF,NA,TRBV6-5,NA
CATYHPGRWEEDTQYF,NA,TRBV11-2,TRBJ2-3
CASSPGPFSTDTQYF,NA,TRBV6-4,TRBJ2-3
CASSLYSGRTEAFF,NA,TRBV4-3,TRBJ1-1
CASSQEHGGGHNEQFF,NA,TRBV4-1,TRBJ2-1
CASGMGGELFF,NA,TRBV7-2,TRBJ2-2
CATSRARHSNSPLHF,few,TRBV15,TRBJ1-6
CASSLGGISGNTIYF,once,TRBV7-2,TRBJ1-3
CASSEGTRERKKVFF,NA,TRBV6-1,TRBJ1-1
CASSLPSRGVWGANVLTF,NA,TRBV5-6,TRBJ2-6
CASSIGPGYYQPQHF,NA,TRBV19,TRBJ1-5
CASSRLAGRGLDSDEQFF,NA,TRBV7-8,TRBJ2-1
CASSPPDRAFF,NA,TRBV7-9,TRBJ1-1
CASSFSGSSYNEQFF,medium-sized,TRBV7-3,TRBJ2-1
CASSYFRDRSYGYTF,NA,TRBV7-8,TRBJ1-2
CASSLARWVVYGYTF,NA,TRBV5-1,TRBJ1-2
CASSSNSGVVDTQYF,NA,TRBV7-9,TRBJ2-3
CASSYSGSTDTQYF,NA,TRBV6-6,TRBJ2-3
CASSEAVAFYGYTF,few,TRBV6-1,TRBJ1-2
CASSDNGLYTGELFF,few,TRBV7-9,TRBJ2-2
CASRSTDNYGYTF,NA,TRBV6-6,TRBJ1-2
CASRLLGGNEQFF,NA,TRBV28,TRBJ2-1
CASKERQTSTDTQYF,NA,TRBV27,TRBJ2-3